What follows are 28 T cell receptor beta chains derived from one specimen sequenced in a study of CD8 T cells in ankylosing spondylitis. TCRdb reprocessed the 5' RACE reads with MiXCR, giving one entry per CDR3 protein. The sample has 200,000 to 250,000 distinct CDR3 sequences; over 9.5% are singletons. The sequencing input was blood, either unsorted or a sorted T cell fraction (not recorded which). The receptors were sampled from a male donor with ankylosing spondylitis or in good health (not recorded which).

Many counts were recorded for this clonotype. The chain couples TRBV20-1 to TRBJ2-7; the D is unclear. V lost 3 bases to trimming and J lost 5 bases, with 20 bases between them. CDR1 and CDR2 (germline): DFQATT, SNEGSKA (reference sequence). The length of the CDR3 is 15 residues. CDR3 sequence reads: CSASYPAGHGDEQYF. DNA for the CDR3: TGCAGTGCTAGCTACCCGGCAGGCCATGGGGACGAGCAGTACTTC.

The chain uses TRBV20-1 and TRBJ2-2; D remains ambiguous. CDR3 length: 15 residues. Trimming removed 0 bases from V and 1 base from J, with 9 bases in between. Germline CDR1 DFQATT, CDR2 SNEGSKA (reference sequence). CDR3 protein: CSARDEQKNTGELFF. CDR3 bases: TGCAGTGCTAGAGACGAACAGAAGAACACCGGGGAGCTGTTTTTT.

This clonotype was observed many times. This chain connects TRBV6-4 to TRBJ1-1, with D perhaps matching TRBD1 (5 bases). CDR1 is MRHNA, CDR2 SNTAGT, per germline. Between the trimmed V and J ends, which lost 9 bases and 5 bases, there was a span of 10 bases. The CDR3 extends over 11 amino acids. The DNA of the CDR3 is TGTGCCAGAGGGGTAGGGACTGAAGCTTTCTTT. This codes for CARGVGTEAFF.

A note on this clonotype: At one of its ends the junction is not consistent with the germline gene, which may arise from a read error. The chain combines TRBV7-2 with TRBJ2-7; 9 bases align to TRBD2. The germline V gene encodes CDR1 SGHTA and CDR2 FQGNSA. The CDR3 runs to 15 residues. The CDR3: CVSSSTSGGSYEQYF. The CDR3 nucleotides read TGTGTCAGCAGCTCGACTAGCGGAGGCTCCTACGAGCAGTACTTC.

This clonotype came up a few times. The V and J genes are TRBV5-5 and TRBJ2-5; a possible D gene is TRBD2 (5 bases). The CDR3 totals 14 residues. CDR1 and CDR2 (germline): SGHKS, YYEKEE (reference sequence). V was clipped by 4 bases and J by 2 bases, with 12 bases between them. CDR3 in DNA: TGTGCCAGCAGCCCGACGGGATGGCAAGAGACCCAGTACTTC. Amino acids: CASSPTGWQETQYF.

The sample holds many counts of this clonotype. CDR3 sequence reads: CSAEANYGYTF. CDR3 bases: TGCAGTGCTGAGGCTAACTATGGCTACACCTTC. This chain uses TRBV20-1 with TRBJ1-2, with D unresolved. CDR1 is DFQATT, CDR2 SNEGSKA, per germline (reference sequence). Deletions cut 5 bases from V and 0 bases from J, with 4 bases between. This CDR3 is 11 amino acids long.

This chain links TRBV19 with TRBJ1-1, with 9 bases aligning to TRBD1. This CDR3 is built from 15 residues. Germline CDR1 is LNHDA and CDR2 is SQIVND (reference sequence). The trim removed 2 bases at V and 6 bases at J, leaving 7 bases unmatched. CDR3 DNA sequence: TGTGCCAGTAGTATATTGGGACAGGGAACGCCTGAAGCTTTCTTT. Protein sequence: CASSILGQGTPEAFF.

The J gene is TRBJ1-5, the V gene TRBV10-2; D is possibly TRBD1 (6 bases). The CDR3 has 15 amino acids. Germline V gene data show CDR1 as WSHSY and CDR2 as SAAADI. With 2 bases removed from V and 2 bases from J, the gap between germline ends came to 10 bases. The CDR3 region has the DNA TGCGCCAGCAGTGAGACAGGGAGCGGCAATCAGCCCCAGCATTTT. It codes for CASSETGSGNQPQHF.

This clonotype was detected ten times or more. CDR3 amino acids: CASSEGGLDGELFF. The CDR3 DNA reads TGTGCCAGCAGTGAAGGGGGACTGGACGGGGAGCTGTTTTTT. The gene calls are TRBV6-1 and TRBJ2-2; D may be TRBD2 (6 bases). Germline values: CDR1 MNHNS, CDR2 SASEGT. The CDR3 is 14 amino acids. V was clipped by 1 base and J by 7 bases, with 10 bases between them.

This clonotype was found many times. J is TRBJ2-7 and V is TRBV25-1, with D perhaps matching TRBD1 (5 bases). Trimming cost V 4 bases and J 0 bases, with 13 bases left between them. Germline V lookup: CDR1 MGHDK, CDR2 SYGVNS. This CDR3 spans 15 amino acids. CDR3 loop: CASSGATDPSYEQYF. CDR3 nucleotide sequence: TGTGCCAGCAGTGGAGCGACAGACCCCTCCTACGAGCAGTACTTC.

The CDR3 spells CASSPPGDGQPQHF. The DNA of the CDR3 is TGTGCCAGCAGTCCCCCAGGGGACGGTCAGCCCCAGCATTTT. The rearrangement joins TRBV6-5 to TRBJ1-5; D possibly corresponds to TRBD1 (6 bases). Trimming left V 5 bases short and J 6 bases short, with 14 bases between. The CDR3 loop spans 14 amino acids. CDR1 and CDR2 (germline): MNHEY, SVGAGI.

A few counts support this clonotype. The chain recombines TRBV2 with TRBJ1-2, with 9 bases identical to TRBD1. This CDR3 spans 12 amino acids. The V gene end was trimmed by 8 bases and the J gene end by 8 bases; junction bases not matched to a gene: 6. Germline V lookup: CDR1 SNHLY, CDR2 FYNNEI. CDR3 region: CASRDREVGYTF. CDR3 in DNA: TGTGCCAGCCGGGACAGGGAGGTCGGCTACACCTTC.

In the case of this clonotype: At one boundary the junction diverges from the germline segment, which might be a read error. The genes are TRBV4-1 and TRBJ2-1; 8 positions agree with TRBD2. The CDR3 has 18 amino acids. CDR1 is MGHRA, CDR2 YSYEKL, per germline. The CDR3 nucleotides read TGCGCCAGCAGCCACCGTGAACGGACTAGCTGGTCCTACAATGAGCAATTCTTC. Translating it yields CASSHRERTSWSYNEQFF.

This clonotype was counted at least ten times. The V and J genes are TRBV6-1 and TRBJ2-1; TRBD2 aligns across 10 bases. CDR1 is MNHNS, CDR2 SASEGT, per germline. V dropped 9 bases and J dropped 2; count of bases not matched to a gene: 16. There are 18 residues in the CDR3. This CDR3 is CASRGSRAGGPTYNEQFF. In nucleotides, the CDR3 is TGTGCCAGTAGGGGGTCTCGAGCGGGGGGGCCCACCTACAATGAGCAGTTCTTC.

This clonotype was seen at least ten times. The V and J genes are TRBV5-1 and TRBJ2-7, with D unclear. CDR3 length equals 10 residues. Germline V gene sequence: CDR1 SGHRS, CDR2 YFSETQ. Trimming left V 5 bases short and J 7 bases short, with 7 bases between. The CDR3: CASRRSEQYF. CDR3 nucleotide sequence: TGCGCCAGCAGGAGATCAGAGCAGTACTTC. Full variable domain (outside the CDR3, taken from reference TRBV5-1 and TRBJ2-7): KAGVTQTPRYLIKTRGQQVTLSCSPISGHRSVSWYQQTPGQGLQFLFEYFSETQRNKGNFPGRFSGRQFSNSRSEMNVSTLELGDSALYLCASRRSEQYFGPGTRLTVT.

The V and J genes are TRBV30 and TRBJ2-7; TRBD1 matches 7 bases. Germline lookup yields CDR1 GTSNPN and CDR2 SVGIG (reference sequence). The CDR3 has 13 residues. V was clipped by 2 bases and J by 2 bases; unmatched bases: 3. CDR3 residues: CAWSTGVTYEQYF. The CDR3 DNA is TGTGCCTGGAGTACAGGGGTGACCTACGAGCAGTACTTC.

The table lists this clonotype with a few counts. V gene TRBV25-1 combines with J gene TRBJ2-7, with D possibly matching TRBD2 (5 bases). V gave up 4 bases and J gave up 7 bases, with 14 bases separating them. This CDR3 contains 13 residues. CDR1 is MGHDK and CDR2 is SYGVNS in the germline V gene. The CDR3 sequence: CASSAQTSGEQYF. Written as DNA, the CDR3 is TGTGCCAGCAGTGCGCAGACATCGGGGGAGCAGTACTTC.

This clonotype occurred many times. J is TRBJ1-4 and V is TRBV4-1, with D possibly matching TRBD1 (6 bases). From germline, CDR1 is MGHRA and CDR2 YSYEKL. The CDR3 sequence is 15 residues long. The germline V and J ends were trimmed by 8 bases and 4 bases, with 17 bases remaining between them. The CDR3 DNA follows: TGCGCCAGCGCTGCCGGGGGGGCTCGTAATGAAAAACTGTTTTTT. Translating it yields CASAAGGARNEKLFF.

This clonotype has ten or more counts. The chain combines TRBV21-1 with TRBJ2-5; the D call in the table, TRBD1, was not verified against the DNA. TRBV21-1 is classified as a pseudogene. The CDR3 covers 14 residues. As DNA, the CDR3 is TGTGCCAGCAGCATAAAGGGGGAAGGAGAGACCCAGTACTTC. Translated, it gives CASSIKGEGETQYF.

The chain is built from TRBV19 and TRBJ2-1, with 12 positions matching TRBD2. The CDR3 loop spans 15 amino acids. Trimming cost V 5 bases and J 7 bases; bases outside gene matches: 6. The germline V gene has CDR1 LNHDA and CDR2 SQIVND (reference sequence). In nucleotides, the CDR3 is TGTGCCAGTAGTCTACTAGCGGGGGGTAGGAATGAGCAGTTCTTC. It yields the protein CASSLLAGGRNEQFF.

This clonotype was counted at least ten times. V usage is TRBV11-2 and J usage is TRBJ2-5, with TRBD2 as a possible D gene (6 bases). The ends were cut back, 5 bases at V and 10 bases at J, with 23 bases in the middle. This CDR3 has 15 residues. Germline V gene data show CDR1 as SGHAT and CDR2 as FQNNGV. The CDR3 DNA reads TGTGCCAGCAGCCCCGCCGAAGGGCGGGGAAGGGGCCAGTACTTC. Its translation: CASSPAEGRGRGQYF.

The chain has TRBV7-9 and TRBJ2-4, with D perhaps being TRBD1 or TRBD2 (5 bases each). Germline values: CDR1 SEHNR, CDR2 FQNEAQ (reference sequence). Between the trimmed V and J ends, which lost 0 bases and 0 bases, there was a span of 9 bases. The CDR3 has 16 amino acids. The CDR3 reads CASSLATGAAKNIQYF. Written as DNA, the CDR3 is TGTGCCAGCAGCTTAGCGACCGGGGCAGCCAAAAACATTCAGTACTTC.

In this sample, this clonotype turned up many times. The rearrangement joins TRBV5-1 to TRBJ2-5; the D call may be TRBD1 or TRBD2 (5 bases each). Trimming took 0 bases from V and 7 from J, leaving 19 bases between them. The germline V gene encodes CDR1 SGHRS and CDR2 YFSETQ. The CDR3 covers 16 residues. CDR3 DNA: TGCGCCAGCAGCTTGGTGGGGACCCCCTCCACAGGGACCCAGTACTTC. Protein: CASSLVGTPSTGTQYF.

A single count supports this clonotype. The chain has TRBV16 and TRBJ2-5; no clear D. Germline lookup yields CDR1 KGHSY and CDR2 FQNENV. V was cut by 11 bases and J by 1 base, with 26 bases left in between. The CDR3 loop spans 17 amino acids. CDR3 protein: CASCQDHVYGIQETQYF. Written as DNA, the CDR3 is TGTGCCTCCTGCCAAGACCATGTATACGGAATCCAAGAGACCCAGTACTTC. The full variable domain, with the rest looked up from reference TRBV16 and TRBJ2-5, is GEEVAQTPKHLVRGEGQKAKLYCAPIKGHSYVFWYQQVLKNEFKFLISFQNENVFDETGMPKERFSAKCLPNSPCSLEIQATKLEDSAVYFCASCQDHVYGIQETQYFGPGTRLLVL.

This clonotype has a handful of counts. The chain couples TRBV6-1 to TRBJ2-3; 10 bases are a match to TRBD1. In germline, CDR1 is MNHNS, CDR2 SASEGT. The length of the CDR3 is 18 residues. V trimming: 6 bases; J trimming: 7 bases; junction bases outside the gene matches: 19. The CDR3 sequence is CASRETGGEGVEWNTQYF. The CDR3 nucleotides are TGTGCCAGCAGGGAGACAGGGGGCGAAGGGGTTGAGTGGAATACGCAGTATTTT.

The table lists this clonotype with many counts. The DNA for the CDR3 is TGTGCCAGCAGCTTAGGATGGAACACCGGGGAGCTGTTTTTT. Translation: CASSLGWNTGELFF. The chain joins TRBV5-5 to TRBJ2-2; no definite D call. Germline loops: CDR1 SGHKS, CDR2 YYEKEE (reference sequence). The germline V and J ends were trimmed by 2 bases and 1 base, with 6 bases remaining between them. The CDR3 is made up of 14 amino acids.

This clonotype was observed many times. The chain employs TRBV10-3 and TRBJ2-7, with TRBD2 as a possible D gene (5 bases). Germline V lookup: CDR1 ENHRY, CDR2 SYGVKD. This CDR3 is 13 amino acids long. The V gene lost 6 bases and the J gene lost 2 bases, with 11 bases spanning the gap. For the CDR3, the DNA is TGTGCCATCAGAGAAAGCGGAGCCTACGAGCAGTACTTC. Protein: CAIRESGAYEQYF.

Many counts were recorded for this clonotype. This chain connects TRBV9 to TRBJ2-5; TRBD2 is a possible D gene (6 bases). V was clipped by 0 bases and J by 0 bases, with 12 bases between them. This CDR3 is 16 amino acids long. The germline V gene encodes CDR1 SGDLS and CDR2 YYNGEE. Here the CDR3 reads CASSVGGTAYQETQYF. CDR3 nucleotide sequence: TGTGCCAGCAGCGTAGGAGGGACTGCGTACCAAGAGACCCAGTACTTC.